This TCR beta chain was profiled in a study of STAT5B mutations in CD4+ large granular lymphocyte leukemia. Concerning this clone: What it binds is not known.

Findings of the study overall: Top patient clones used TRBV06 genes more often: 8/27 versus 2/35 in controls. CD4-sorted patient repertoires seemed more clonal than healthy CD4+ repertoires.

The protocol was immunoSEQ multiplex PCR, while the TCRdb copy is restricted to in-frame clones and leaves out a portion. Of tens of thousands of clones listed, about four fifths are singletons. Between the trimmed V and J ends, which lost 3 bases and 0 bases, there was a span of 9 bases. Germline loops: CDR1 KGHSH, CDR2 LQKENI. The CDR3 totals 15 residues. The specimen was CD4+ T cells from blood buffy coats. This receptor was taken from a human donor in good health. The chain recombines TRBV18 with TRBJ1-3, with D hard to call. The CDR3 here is CASSPDASSGNTIYF. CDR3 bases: TGTGCCAGCTCACCCGACGCCAGCTCTGGAAACACCATATATTTT.